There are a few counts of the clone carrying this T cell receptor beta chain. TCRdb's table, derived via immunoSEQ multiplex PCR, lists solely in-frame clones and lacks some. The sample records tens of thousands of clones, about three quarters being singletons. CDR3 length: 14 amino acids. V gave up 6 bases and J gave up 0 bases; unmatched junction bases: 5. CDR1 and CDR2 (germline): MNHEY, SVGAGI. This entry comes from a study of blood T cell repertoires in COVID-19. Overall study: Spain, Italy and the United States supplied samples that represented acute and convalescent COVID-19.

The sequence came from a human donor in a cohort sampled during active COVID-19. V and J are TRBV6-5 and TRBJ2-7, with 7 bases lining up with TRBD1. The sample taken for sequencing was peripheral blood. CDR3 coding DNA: TGTGCCAGCAGGAGGGGGCGGTTCTCCTACGAGCAGTACTTC. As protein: CASRRGRFSYEQYF.